These 16 T cell receptor beta chains came from one sample sequenced in a study of blood T cell repertoires in COVID-19 (dated by TCRdb to 2020 to 2022). The library came from the immunoSEQ multiplex PCR assay. Sourced from immuneACCESS, this table was stored by TCRdb with only in-frame sequences that have V and J called. A share of the clones is absent; for the studies checked, an unresolved V gene accounts for under half, and the remainder has no known explanation. The sample table holds about 230,000 clones, of which roughly 88% were seen once. The ten largest clones represent roughly 2.5% of the sample. The material sequenced was PBMCs or T cells enriched from blood (not recorded which). The receptors come from a woman between 35 and 50 years old with acute COVID-19.

This chain links TRBV18 with TRBJ1-1, with D tentatively TRBD1 (5 bases). Trimming removed 6 bases at V and 4 bases at J, with 18 bases between. From germline, CDR1 is KGHSH and CDR2 LQKENI. The CDR3 contains 15 residues. The CDR3 DNA follows: TGTGCCAGCTCCCCAAGACGGGGGGACGGCACTGAAGCTTTCTTT. Protein product: CASSPRRGDGTEAFF.

This clone has just one count. The V and J genes are TRBV12-3 or TRBV12-4 and TRBJ1-5; D gene unclear. The V gene lost 3 bases and the J gene lost 5 bases, with 5 bases spanning the gap. The CDR3 covers 12 residues. The DNA for the CDR3 is TGTGCCAGCAGTTTGCGGGATCAGCCCCAGCATTTT. As protein: CASSLRDQPQHF.

The chain combines TRBV10-1 with TRBJ2-1; possibly TRBD1 for D (6 bases). Between the trimmed V and J ends, which lost 6 bases and 7 bases, there was a span of 7 bases. Looked up from germline, CDR1 is WNHNN and CDR2 is SYGVQD (reference sequence). The CDR3 consists of 11 residues. DNA of the CDR3: TGCGCCAGCAGCAGGGGAAATGAGCAGTTCTTC. Protein: CASSRGNEQFF.

The genes are TRBV7-9 and TRBJ1-2, with 9 bases aligning to TRBD1. Germline CDR1 is SEHNR and CDR2 is FQNEAQ (reference sequence). V lost 3 bases to trimming and J lost 5 bases; unmatched junction nucleotides: 7. This CDR3 is 15 amino acids long. DNA for the CDR3: TGTGCCAGCAGCTTTTCCGGGACAGGGAGTTATGGCTACACCTTC. Its protein is CASSFSGTGSYGYTF.

A single count supports this clone. The V call is TRBV18, the J call TRBJ2-1, with 15 bases aligning to TRBD2. CDR3 length equals 17 residues. Germline assignment: CDR1 KGHSH and CDR2 LQKENI. The V segment lost 4 bases and the J segment 9 bases; nucleotides outside the gene matches: 10. Here the CDR3 reads CASSRETRTSGRAEQFF. CDR3 in DNA: TGTGCCAGCTCACGCGAAACGAGGACTAGCGGGAGGGCTGAGCAGTTCTTC.

J is TRBJ2-7 and V is TRBV10-3; 8 bases match TRBD1. The length of the CDR3 is 20 residues. Trimming at V came to 7 bases and at J to 2 bases, leaving 25 bases not matched to a gene. Germline loops: CDR1 ENHRY, CDR2 SYGVKD. The chain's CDR3 is CAITIRGPGQEVPGAYEQYV. CDR3 DNA: TGTGCCATCACCATTCGAGGGCCGGGACAGGAGGTTCCGGGGGCCTACGAGCAGTACGTC.

This sequence joins TRBV29-1 and TRBJ1-3, with D possibly TRBD1 on 5 matching bases. The CDR3 is 15 amino acids. From germline, CDR1 is SQVTM and CDR2 ANQGSEA. V was pared by 4 bases and J by 2 bases, with 15 bases between. CDR3 loop: CSVVVQGKTGNTIYF. The CDR3 coding sequence is TGCAGCGTTGTGGTCCAGGGCAAGACTGGAAACACCATATATTTT.

This clone has just a few counts. This chain joins TRBV30 and TRBJ2-7, with 8 bases fitting TRBD2. Germline CDR1 and CDR2: GTSNPN and SVGIG (reference sequence). The trim removed 0 bases at V and 7 bases at J, leaving 5 bases unmatched. CDR3 length: 13 residues. Written as DNA, the CDR3 is TGTGCCTGGAGTGTACGCCCGGGGGGGGAGCAGTACTTC. Its translation is CAWSVRPGGEQYF.

This sequence joins TRBV7-9 and TRBJ2-2; 7 bases fit TRBD2. CDR3 length: 15 residues. Germline V lookup: CDR1 SEHNR, CDR2 FQNEAQ (reference sequence). V shed 5 bases and J 8 bases; nucleotides not matched to a gene: 11. CDR3 sequence (DNA): TGTGCCAGCAGCCCCCAAGGACTAGAACCGGGGGAGCTGTTTTTT. Translated: CASSPQGLEPGELFF.

The chain uses TRBV24-1 and TRBJ2-1, with D hard to call. V was shortened by 2 bases and J by 2 bases, with 12 bases between the two germline ends. Per the germline V gene, CDR1 is KGHDR and CDR2 is SFDVKD. The CDR3 runs 16 residues. The CDR3 nucleotides are TGTGCCACCAGTGATTCTCTCCAGGCTCCCTACAATGAGCAGTTCTTC. This encodes CATSDSLQAPYNEQFF.

This sequence joins TRBV6-1 and TRBJ2-7; TRBD2 agrees at 9 bases. Trimming cost V 2 bases and J 6 bases; bases outside gene matches: 8. CDR3 length equals 15 residues. The germline gives CDR1 MNHNS, CDR2 SASEGT. The CDR3 loop reads CASSEQAGGSGEQYV. CDR3 DNA: TGTGCCAGCAGTGAACAAGCGGGAGGTTCTGGCGAGCAGTACGTC.

The chain carries TRBV5-6 and TRBJ1-2, with D possibly matching TRBD1 (5 bases). Per germline, CDR1 SGHDT and CDR2 YYEEEE. Between the trimmed V and J ends, which lost 2 bases and 7 bases, there was a span of 12 bases. The CDR3 is 13 residues long. The CDR3 spells CASSLVRAFGYTF. CDR3 DNA sequence: TGTGCCAGCAGCTTAGTCAGGGCGTTTGGCTACACCTTC.

The genes are TRBV5-1 and TRBJ2-1; 8 nucleotides agree with TRBD1. CDR1 is SGHRS, CDR2 YFSETQ, per germline. CDR3 length: 17 residues. Trimming cost V 4 bases and J 0 bases; bases outside gene matches: 9. The CDR3 region has the DNA TGCGCCAGCAGCGCCGGACAGGGAACCTACTCCTACAATGAGCAGTTCTTC. It translates to CASSAGQGTYSYNEQFF.

V is TRBV24-1 and J is TRBJ2-1; 10 positions agree with TRBD1. The J segment lost 8 bases and the V segment lost 6 bases, leaving 21 bases of the junction unmatched. CDR3 length: 19 residues. Germline V CDR1 and CDR2: KGHDR, SFDVKD. The CDR3 region has the DNA TGTGCCACCAGTCAAAAGCGAGGACAGGGGGTCGGGGGTTCTCATGAGCAGTTCTTC. Amino acid sequence: CATSQKRGQGVGGSHEQFF.

This chain connects TRBV13 to TRBJ1-1; no firm D call. The CDR3 loop spans 12 amino acids. CDR1 PRHDT and CDR2 FYEKMQ come from the germline V gene (reference sequence). Between the trimmed V and J ends, which lost 0 bases and 9 bases, there was a span of 8 bases. DNA for the CDR3: TGTGCCAGCAGCTTAGGTTACAGACAAGCTTTCTTT. This codes for CASSLGYRQAFF.

The rearrangement links TRBV3-1 (or the pseudogene TRBV3-2) to TRBJ2-2, with a weak D call TRBD1 (5 bases). Trimming took off 2 bases at V and 0 bases at J, with 7 bases between the two ends. Germline CDR1 and CDR2: LGHDT and YNNKEL (reference sequence). There are 15 residues in the CDR3. DNA for the CDR3: TGTGCCAGCAGCCAATGGACACCGAACACCGGGGAGCTGTTTTTT. Its translation is CASSQWTPNTGELFF.